The source of this T cell receptor (beta chain) is a study of regulatory T cells in long-lasting Graves disease. Study-level background: Those with persistent Graves' disease had received antithyroid drugs for over 5 years with positive TSH receptor antibodies. Study outcomes and limitations: Accuracy was perhaps lowered by the small sample size.

This clonotype came up many times. Antigen unknown. CDR3 length: 11 residues. Germline V lookup: CDR1 SGHAT, CDR2 FQDESV (reference sequence). The ends were cut back, 3 bases at V and 8 bases at J, with 7 bases in the middle. Sequencing libraries for TCR beta were prepared with iRepertoire HTBI primers and Arm-PCR of CDR3 regions. TCRdb re-called the multiplex PCR reads through MiXCR, storing one row per CDR3 protein. The data hold about 460,000 distinct CDR3 sequences, with roughly 22% observed a single time. The time point denotes: persistent/refractory GD, antithyroid drugs over 5 years with positive TRAb. Making the TCR library involved RNA that had been extracted from PBMCs. Each of the patients was recruited from an endocrinology department situated in Xi'an, China.

Sequencing was performed on peripheral blood mononuclear cells (PBMCs), taken when the disease was refractory, from a patient treated with antithyroid drugs. The sequence was obtained from a female donor with Graves disease. The V call is TRBV11-1, the J call TRBJ1-2; D not certain. The CDR3 protein is CASSFRGGYTF. The CDR3 DNA sequence: TGTGCCAGCAGCTTCCGTGGCGGCTACACCTTC.